This T cell receptor beta chain was identified in a study of CD8 T cells in ankylosing spondylitis. General study points: Within ankylosing spondylitis blood, a TCR beta motif made up of seven to nine highly homologous variants appeared to be characteristic. Reports say disease-linked clones showed up significantly more in matched ankylosing spondylitis synovial fluid. Disease-linked clones, CD8+, were relatively rare in peripheral blood.

This clonotype was counted ten times or more. Its antigen remains unidentified. TCRdb called the 5' RACE reads again in MiXCR, with one record for every CDR3 protein. The sample includes under 300,000 distinct CDR3 sequences, 8.6% of them seen just once. This CDR3 has 13 amino acids. V dropped 5 bases and J dropped 4 bases, with 11 bases sitting between them. The sequence was collected from a male donor with ankylosing spondylitis or in good health (not recorded which). This rearrangement joins TRBV12-3 or TRBV12-4 to TRBJ1-1; D is ambiguous. Sequencing was performed on blood, either unsorted or a sorted T cell fraction (not recorded which). The CDR3 here is CASSLRTGTEAFF. Written as DNA, the CDR3 is TGTGCCAGCAGTCTCCGGACGGGCACTGAAGCTTTCTTT.